Following are 20 T cell receptor beta chains from one sample sequenced in a study of OX40 agonist ivuxolimab in advanced cancers. Clones were read by immunoSEQ multiplex PCR, and TCRdb kept only the in-frame ones, dropping some. Among about 79,000 clones listed, 90% to 95% were seen once. Sequencing used CD4+ or CD8+ T cells sorted from blood, obtained in a trial of the OX40 agonist ivuxolimab. Source of these receptors: an adult with an advanced solid tumor such as melanoma, head and neck, liver or kidney cancer.

The chain links TRBV7-3 to TRBJ2-7; D tentatively fits TRBD1 or TRBD2 (5 bases each). CDR1 and CDR2 (germline): SGHTA, FQGTGA. V was trimmed by 6 bases and J by 1 base, leaving 16 bases between them. This CDR3 is 15 amino acids long. The CDR3 spells CASSPEGTPSYEQYF. The CDR3 DNA reads TGTGCCAGCAGTCCCGAGGGGACGCCGTCCTACGAGCAGTACTTC.

This clone came up a few times. The rearrangement links TRBV19 to TRBJ1-2; 8 bases are shared with TRBD1. J gave up 4 bases and V 9 bases, and 4 bases lay outside the gene matches. Germline V lookup: CDR1 LNHDA, CDR2 SQIVND (reference sequence). The CDR3 spans 12 residues. DNA of the CDR3: TGTGCCAGCCGGGGACAGGTCTATGGCTACACCTTC. This gives the protein CASRGQVYGYTF.

The sample holds one count of this clone. The chain is built from TRBV7-9 and TRBJ1-1; no clear D gene. This CDR3 is 14 amino acids long. Germline V CDR1 and CDR2: SEHNR, FQNEAQ (reference sequence). V lost 2 bases and J 2 bases, leaving 9 bases between the germline ends. The CDR3 coding sequence is TGTGCCAGCAGCTTAATGGGCCCTAACACTGAAGCTTTCTTT. Residues: CASSLMGPNTEAFF. The full variable domain, with the rest looked up from reference TRBV7-9 and TRBJ1-1, is DTGVSQNPRHKITKRGQNVTFRCDPISEHNRLYWYRQTLGQGPEFLTYFQNEAQLEKSRLLSDRFSAERPKGSFSTLEIQRTEQGDSAMYLCASSLMGPNTEAFFGQGTRLTVV.

The chain recombines TRBV4-1 with TRBJ2-2; 7 nucleotides align to TRBD1. Trimming took 3 bases from V and 4 from J; bases not matched to a gene: 5. The CDR3 is 15 amino acids. Germline loops: CDR1 MGHRA, CDR2 YSYEKL. The CDR3, as DNA: TGCGCCAGCAGCCACCAACAGGGGTCCACCGGGGAGCTGTTTTTT. This translates into CASSHQQGSTGELFF.

This sequence joins TRBV4-3 and TRBJ2-3; 7 bases match TRBD2. CDR1 LGHNA and CDR2 YSLEER come from the germline V gene. V lost 0 bases to trimming and J lost 3 bases; unmatched junction nucleotides: 6. The CDR3 has 16 residues. The CDR3 bases are TGCGCCAGCAGCCAAGACATAGCGGGTGAAACAGATACGCAGTATTTT. Translation: CASSQDIAGETDTQYF.

The genes are TRBV30 and TRBJ1-2, with D hard to call. The CDR3 sequence is 13 residues long. Deletions cut 0 bases from V and 2 bases from J, with 7 bases between. Germline V lookup: CDR1 GTSNPN, CDR2 SVGIG (reference sequence). CDR3 residues: CAWSVLGNYGYTF. The CDR3 bases are TGTGCCTGGAGTGTATTGGGGAACTATGGCTACACCTTC.

The chain has TRBV5-5 and TRBJ2-7, with 10 bases matching TRBD2. CDR3 size: 15 residues. CDR1 and CDR2 (germline): SGHKS, YYEKEE (reference sequence). V lost 9 bases, J lost 4 bases, and 13 bases stayed unmatched. The CDR3 nucleotides are TGTGCCACCAGAGAGGGTAGCGGGAGGTCTTACGAGCAGTACTTC. It encodes CATREGSGRSYEQYF.

The chain joins TRBV6-5 to TRBJ2-7; 8 bases align to TRBD1. V shed 2 bases and J 4 bases; nucleotides not matched to a gene: 4. Germline CDR1 is MNHEY and CDR2 is SVGAGI. The CDR3 totals 14 residues. The CDR3 protein is CASSYGQGEYEQYF. Here the CDR3 DNA reads TGTGCCAGCAGTTACGGACAGGGTGAATACGAGCAGTACTTC.

The chain carries TRBV7-2 and TRBJ1-6; the match to TRBD1 covers 8 bases. The germline V gene has CDR1 SGHTA and CDR2 FQGNSA. This CDR3 is built from 15 residues. Germline trimming cut 5 bases from V and 10 bases from J; bases unmatched to any gene: 10. The DNA for the CDR3 is TGTGCCAGCAGCCCGTGGACAGGGATCGAATCACCCCTCCACTTT. It codes for CASSPWTGIESPLHF. The complete variable domain, with remaining parts taken from reference TRBV7-2 and TRBJ1-6, reads GAGVSQSPSNKVTEKGKDVELRCDPISGHTALYWYRQSLGQGLEFLIYFQGNSAPDKSGLPSDRFSAERTGGSVSTLTIQRTQQEDSAVYLCASSPWTGIESPLHFGNGTRLTVT.

The chain employs TRBV6-6 and TRBJ2-1, with 11 positions matching TRBD2. Germline trimming cut 7 bases from V and 7 bases from J; bases unmatched to any gene: 9. This CDR3 has 15 amino acids. CDR1 MNHNY and CDR2 SVGAGI come from the germline V gene (reference sequence). The CDR3 DNA follows: TGTGCCAGCACCTTAGCGGGGGGGCCGGGGAATGAGCAGTTCTTC. Residues: CASTLAGGPGNEQFF.

V and J are TRBV19 and TRBJ2-5; 8 nucleotides align to TRBD2. This CDR3 has 15 amino acids. J was trimmed by 5 bases and V by 8 bases; bases with no gene match: 13. Germline V gene data show CDR1 as LNHDA and CDR2 as SQIVND (reference sequence). The CDR3 reads CASLPRRLAWETQYF. CDR3 sequence (DNA): TGTGCCAGTTTACCCCGTCGACTAGCGTGGGAGACCCAGTACTTC.

The chain carries TRBV5-1 and TRBJ1-1, with D hard to call. Germline assignment: CDR1 SGHRS and CDR2 YFSETQ. The CDR3 runs to 11 residues. Trimming removed 1 base from V and 12 bases from J, with 10 bases in between. The CDR3 sequence is CASSLQGETFF. CDR3 bases: TGCGCCAGCAGCTTGCAAGGTGAGACTTTCTTT. The complete variable domain, with remaining parts taken from reference TRBV5-1 and TRBJ1-1, reads KAGVTQTPRYLIKTRGQQVTLSCSPISGHRSVSWYQQTPGQGLQFLFEYFSETQRNKGNFPGRFSGRQFSNSRSEMNVSTLELGDSALYLCASSLQGETFFGQGTRLTVV.

The CDR3: CASSQQVTVFYEQYF. CDR3 DNA sequence: TGCGCCAGCAGCCAACAGGTGACGGTTTTCTACGAGCAGTACTTC. This chain joins TRBV4-1 and TRBJ2-7, with D unclear. Germline V gene data show CDR1 as MGHRA and CDR2 as YSYEKL. V shed 2 bases and J shed 3 bases, with 14 bases lying between them. The CDR3 is 15 residues long.

V is TRBV6-5 and J is TRBJ1-5, with D hard to call. Trimming shortened V by 2 bases and J by 6 bases, and 11 bases separated the two germline ends. The CDR3 totals 14 residues. CDR1 and CDR2 (germline): MNHEY, SVGAGI. The CDR3 DNA follows: TGTGCCAGCAGTTACGGGCAGGTTGGTCAGCCCCAGCATTTT. It yields the protein CASSYGQVGQPQHF.

CDR3 in amino acids: CASSSRGTGSYEQYF. The CDR3 DNA sequence: TGTGCCAGCAGTTCAAGGGGGACAGGGAGTTACGAGCAGTACTTC. The chain joins TRBV27 to TRBJ2-7; 9 bases fit TRBD1. The CDR3 is made up of 15 amino acids. Germline lookup yields CDR1 MNHEY and CDR2 SMNVEV (reference sequence). Trimming cost V 4 bases and J 4 bases; bases outside gene matches: 8.

This clone showed up just once. The chain links TRBV2 to TRBJ1-2, with D possibly being TRBD1 (6 bases). This CDR3 is built from 13 residues. Trimming pared 4 bases from V and 4 bases from J, leaving 10 bases between. Germline-derived CDR1 and CDR2 are SNHLY and FYNNEI. CDR3 loop: CASSVRGSYGYTF. CDR3 nucleotide sequence: TGTGCCAGCAGTGTGAGGGGGTCCTATGGCTACACCTTC. Supplemented by reference TRBV2 and TRBJ1-2, the full variable domain reads EPEVTQTPSHQVTQMGQEVILRCVPISNHLYFYWYRQILGQKVEFLVSFYNNEISEKSEIFDDQFSVERPDGSNFTLKIRSTKLEDSAMYFCASSVRGSYGYTFGSGTRLTVV.

The rearrangement links TRBV11-2 to TRBJ2-1; a weak D match, TRBD2 (6 bases). CDR1 is SGHAT and CDR2 is FQNNGV in the germline V gene. Trimming stripped 3 bases from V and 3 bases from J, with 15 bases between. This CDR3 region has 16 residues. CDR3 sequence reads: CASSFSGGENYNEQFF. For the CDR3, the DNA is TGTGCCAGCAGCTTTAGCGGAGGGGAGAACTACAATGAGCAGTTCTTC.

This chain links TRBV4-3 with TRBJ2-5; D is undetermined. Germline assignment: CDR1 LGHNA and CDR2 YSLEER. CDR3 length equals 15 residues. Between the trimmed V and J ends, which lost 0 bases and 5 bases, there was a span of 13 bases. CDR3 coding DNA: TGCGCCAGCAGCCAAGATGATGGGGTACGCGAGACCCAGTACTTC. Protein: CASSQDDGVRETQYF.

This chain uses TRBV19 with TRBJ2-6; 8 nucleotides agree with TRBD1. Per germline, CDR1 LNHDA and CDR2 SQIVND (reference sequence). Trimming removed 1 base from V and 0 bases from J; junction bases left unmatched: 11. This CDR3 contains 20 residues. The CDR3 reads CASSIGYGWDRSSGANVLTF. The CDR3 coding sequence is TGTGCCAGTAGTATAGGTTACGGCTGGGACAGGAGCTCTGGGGCCAACGTCCTGACTTTC.

The chain combines TRBV18 with TRBJ2-7; TRBD2 is a possible D gene (5 bases). The CDR3 is 14 residues long. Germline V CDR1 and CDR2: KGHSH, LQKENI. V was trimmed by 2 bases and J by 2 bases, leaving 10 bases between them. The CDR3 is CASSPSAGAYEQYF. The CDR3 coding sequence is TGTGCCAGCTCACCATCGGCCGGGGCCTACGAGCAGTACTTC. The whole variable domain, remainder taken from reference TRBV18 and TRBJ2-7, is NAGVMQNPRHLVRRRGQEARLRCSPMKGHSHVYWYRQLPEEGLKFMVYLQKENIIDESGMPKERFSAEFPKEGPSILRIQQVVRGDSAAYFCASSPSAGAYEQYFGPGTRLTVT.